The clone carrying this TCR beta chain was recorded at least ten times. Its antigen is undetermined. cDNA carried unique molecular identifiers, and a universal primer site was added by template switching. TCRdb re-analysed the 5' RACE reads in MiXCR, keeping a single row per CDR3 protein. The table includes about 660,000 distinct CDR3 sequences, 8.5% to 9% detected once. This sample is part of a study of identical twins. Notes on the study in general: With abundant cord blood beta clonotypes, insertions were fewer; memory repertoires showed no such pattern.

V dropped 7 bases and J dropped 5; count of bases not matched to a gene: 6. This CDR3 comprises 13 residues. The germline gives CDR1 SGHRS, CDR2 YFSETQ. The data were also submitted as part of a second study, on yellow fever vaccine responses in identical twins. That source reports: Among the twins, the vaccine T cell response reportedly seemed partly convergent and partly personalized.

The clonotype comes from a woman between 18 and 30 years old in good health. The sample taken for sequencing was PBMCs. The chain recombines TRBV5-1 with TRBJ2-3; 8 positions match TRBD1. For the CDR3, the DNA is TGCGCCAGCGCAACGACAGGGGTAGATACGCAGTATTTT. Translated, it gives CASATTGVDTQYF.